Following are 22 T cell receptor beta chains from one sample sequenced in a study of T cell changes during pregnancy in multiple sclerosis. TCRdb's table, derived via immunoSEQ multiplex PCR, lists solely in-frame clones and lacks some. Of about 30,000 clones in the sample, 80% to 90% were seen once. The sequencing here drew on CD8+ T cells from peripheral blood mononuclear cells, taken in the second trimester of pregnancy. These receptors were obtained from a female donor with multiple sclerosis, enrolled in a pregnancy study.

This chain connects TRBV15 to TRBJ2-7, with D possibly being TRBD2 (6 bases). Germline values: CDR1 LNHNV, CDR2 YYDKDF (reference sequence). This CDR3 is 13 amino acids long. Trimming left V 5 bases short and J 5 bases short, with 13 bases between. The CDR3 nucleotides read TGTGCCACCAGCGGGGGACTTACGGACGAGCAGTACTTC. This encodes CATSGGLTDEQYF.

V and J are TRBV7-9 and TRBJ2-3; 8 bases fit TRBD2. CDR1 and CDR2 from the germline V gene are SEHNR and FQNEAQ (reference sequence). This CDR3 has 15 residues. V lost 2 bases and J lost 4; bases outside the gene matches: 5. The CDR3 loop is CASSLFAGGPDTQYF. The CDR3 nucleotides are TGTGCCAGCAGCTTATTTGCGGGGGGCCCAGATACGCAGTATTTT.

The chain uses TRBV9 and TRBJ2-1; maybe TRBD2 (5 bases). The CDR3 has 14 residues. V gave up 0 bases and J gave up 8 bases, with 12 bases separating them. Germline CDR1 and CDR2: SGDLS and YYNGEE. CDR3 coding DNA: TGTGCCAGCAGCGTAGAAGCTAGCTCCTATGAGCAGTTCTTC. Amino acids: CASSVEASSYEQFF.

In its sample, this clone was seen once. This rearrangement joins TRBV4-2 to TRBJ2-7; a possible D gene is TRBD1 (5 bases). The CDR3 runs 13 residues. CDR1 is LGHNA and CDR2 is YNFKEQ in the germline V gene. Trimming took 0 bases from V and 3 from J, leaving 6 bases between them. The CDR3 region has the DNA TGTGCCAGCAGCCAAGAGGGGCTCTACGAGCAGTACTTC. Its protein product is CASSQEGLYEQYF.

The chain combines TRBV7-9 with TRBJ2-5; D uncertain. With 5 bases removed from V and 4 bases from J, the gap between germline ends came to 8 bases. Germline V CDR1 and CDR2: SEHNR, FQNEAQ (reference sequence). The CDR3 runs 12 residues. The DNA of the CDR3 is TGTGCCAGCAGCGCGGCGACAGAGACCCAGTACTTC. Translating it yields CASSAATETQYF.

The V call is TRBV2, the J call TRBJ1-1; D is perhaps TRBD1 (5 bases). The CDR3 has 13 amino acids. Germline V gene data show CDR1 as SNHLY and CDR2 as FYNNEI. The V end lost 2 bases, the J end lost 7 bases, and 11 bases lay between the germline ends. CDR3 loop: CASSEWQGSEAFF. Written as DNA, the CDR3 is TGTGCCAGCAGTGAATGGCAGGGCAGTGAAGCTTTCTTT.

The chain joins TRBV28 to TRBJ2-5; TRBD2 matches 9 bases. CDR3 length equals 14 residues. Germline V CDR1 and CDR2: MDHEN, SYDVKM. With V trimmed by 5 bases and J by 3 bases, 4 bases remained unmatched. Here the CDR3 DNA reads TGTGCCAGCAGTAACTTAGCGGGAGAAGAGACCCAGTACTTC. Encoded protein: CASSNLAGEETQYF.

The J gene is TRBJ2-7, the V gene TRBV2; TRBD1 matches at 10 bases. The CDR3 runs 15 residues. Germline CDR1 SNHLY, CDR2 FYNNEI. The V and J ends lost 6 bases and 6 bases, in that order; junction bases with no gene match: 11. CDR3 in DNA: TGTGCCAGCAGCCCAAAAGGACAGGGGGTCCGCGAGCAGTACTTC. Translation: CASSPKGQGVREQYF.

V gene TRBV28 combines with J gene TRBJ2-7; 11 bases align to TRBD1. From germline, CDR1 is MDHEN and CDR2 SYDVKM. There are 16 residues in the CDR3. With 3 bases clipped from V and 2 bases from J, the junction kept 6 bases outside the gene matches. CDR3 sequence reads: CASSLVGTGGPYEQYF. The CDR3 DNA sequence: TGTGCCAGCAGTTTGGTGGGGACAGGGGGACCCTACGAGCAGTACTTC.

The chain couples TRBV2 to TRBJ1-3; D is unclear. The CDR3 covers 13 residues. The germline gives CDR1 SNHLY, CDR2 FYNNEI. The germline V and J ends were trimmed by 8 bases and 0 bases, with 8 bases remaining between them. In nucleotides, the CDR3 is TGTGCCAGCGGAGATATCTCTGGAAACACCATATATTTT. Translating it yields CASGDISGNTIYF.

The rearrangement uses TRBV7-9 and TRBJ1-5, with D unclear. Trimming stripped 5 bases from V and 6 bases from J, with 8 bases between. Germline V gene sequence: CDR1 SEHNR, CDR2 FQNEAQ (reference sequence). The CDR3 is made up of 12 amino acids. CDR3 sequence: CASSRGGQPQHF. The CDR3 DNA sequence: TGTGCCAGCAGCCGCGGCGGTCAGCCCCAGCATTTT.

The rearrangement uses TRBV21-1 and TRBJ1-6. TRBV21-1 represents a pseudogene. The CDR3 spans 20 residues. Here the CDR3 DNA reads TGTGCCAGCAGCAAGGGAAGGACGGACCCAGGGAGGTGGGGTAATTCACCCCTCCACTTT. It yields the protein CASSKGRTDPGRWGNSPLHF.

The genes are TRBV5-6 and TRBJ2-1; TRBD2 aligns across 9 bases. The V gene end was trimmed by 0 bases and the J gene end by 2 bases; junction bases not matched to a gene: 12. The CDR3 length is 19 residues. Germline loops: CDR1 SGHDT, CDR2 YYEEEE. The CDR3 reads CASSLVGGLAGEPYNEQFF. CDR3 nucleotide sequence: TGTGCCAGCAGCTTGGTTGGGGGATTAGCGGGAGAACCCTACAATGAGCAGTTCTTC.

The chain has TRBV19 and TRBJ1-1; D call uncertain. Trimming stripped 10 bases from V and 3 bases from J, with 12 bases between. The germline V gene has CDR1 LNHDA and CDR2 SQIVND (reference sequence). The CDR3 runs 12 residues. The CDR3 reads CATRVGYTEAFF. The CDR3 DNA is TGTGCCACTAGGGTTGGCTACACTGAAGCTTTCTTT.

The chain joins TRBV13 to TRBJ2-7; 9 positions agree with TRBD2. Per the germline V gene, CDR1 is PRHDT and CDR2 is FYEKMQ (reference sequence). This CDR3 has 14 residues. J was trimmed by 2 bases and V by 5 bases; bases with no gene match: 4. The CDR3 nucleotides read TGTGCCAGCAGCAGTGCGGGAGGGACCTACGAGCAGTACTTC. Translated: CASSSAGGTYEQYF.

DNA for the CDR3: TGTGCCAGCAGCCAAGTTGGGAGGGAAGGAGGCTACACCTTC. Translation: CASSQVGREGGYTF. The chain carries TRBV14 and TRBJ1-2, with D unclear. Trimming stripped 1 base from V and 8 bases from J, with 14 bases between. This CDR3 comprises 14 residues. CDR1 and CDR2 (germline): SGHDN, FVKESK.

This rearrangement joins TRBV28 to TRBJ2-7, with 8 bases fitting TRBD1. The germline gives CDR1 MDHEN, CDR2 SYDVKM. V was clipped by 2 bases and J by 5 bases; unmatched bases: 8. The CDR3 contains 15 residues. The CDR3 loop is CASSLIGQGPHEQYF. CDR3 DNA: TGTGCCAGCAGTTTAATTGGACAGGGTCCCCACGAGCAGTACTTC.

This chain connects TRBV9 to TRBJ2-3, with D tentatively TRBD2 (6 bases). Trimming pared 2 bases from V and 2 bases from J, leaving 9 bases between. CDR3 length equals 14 residues. Germline V CDR1 and CDR2: SGDLS, YYNGEE. The CDR3 protein is CASSVGGNTDTQYF. The CDR3, as DNA: TGTGCCAGCAGCGTTGGGGGGAACACAGATACGCAGTATTTT. Based on the CDR3 plus reference TRBV9 and TRBJ2-3, the full variable domain is DSGVTQTPKHLITATGQRVTLRCSPRSGDLSVYWYQQSLDQGLQFLIQYYNGEERAKGNILERFSAQQFPDLHSELNLSSLELGDSALYFCASSVGGNTDTQYFGPGTRLTVL.

The chain combines TRBV30 with TRBJ2-7; 8 bases are a match to TRBD1. Germline values: CDR1 GTSNPN, CDR2 SVGIG (reference sequence). The V segment lost 3 bases and the J segment 3 bases; nucleotides outside the gene matches: 4. CDR3 length equals 13 residues. The CDR3 region is CAWSPGQDYEQYF. CDR3 sequence (DNA): TGTGCCTGGAGCCCGGGACAGGACTACGAGCAGTACTTC.

The chain joins TRBV7-3 to TRBJ2-1, with TRBD2 as a possible D gene (5 bases). The germline V and J ends were trimmed by 1 base and 4 bases, with 11 bases remaining between them. The CDR3 contains 15 residues. Germline-derived CDR1 and CDR2 are SGHTA and FQGTGA. The CDR3 DNA reads as TGTGCCAGCAGCTTAAGTGGGAGTATTTACAATGAGCAGTTCTTC. It codes for CASSLSGSIYNEQFF.

For this clone: Germline is not matched at one junction end, which may reflect a read error. The chain has TRBV19 and TRBJ2-7; D is uncertain. CDR1 and CDR2 from the germline V gene are LNHDA and SQIVND (reference sequence). This CDR3 has 13 amino acids. CDR3 sequence: CASSVDSAGEQYF. The CDR3 DNA is TGTGCCAGTAGTGTAGACTCGGCAGGCGAGCAGTACTTC.

This CDR3 is CASSPGREDNQPQHF. CDR3 DNA sequence: TGTGCCAGCAGCCCAGGTAGGGAGGACAATCAGCCCCAGCATTTT. The chain is built from TRBV7-9 and TRBJ1-5; D not certain. This CDR3 comprises 15 residues. V lost 5 bases and J lost 3, with 14 bases in between. In germline, CDR1 is SEHNR, CDR2 FQNEAQ (reference sequence).